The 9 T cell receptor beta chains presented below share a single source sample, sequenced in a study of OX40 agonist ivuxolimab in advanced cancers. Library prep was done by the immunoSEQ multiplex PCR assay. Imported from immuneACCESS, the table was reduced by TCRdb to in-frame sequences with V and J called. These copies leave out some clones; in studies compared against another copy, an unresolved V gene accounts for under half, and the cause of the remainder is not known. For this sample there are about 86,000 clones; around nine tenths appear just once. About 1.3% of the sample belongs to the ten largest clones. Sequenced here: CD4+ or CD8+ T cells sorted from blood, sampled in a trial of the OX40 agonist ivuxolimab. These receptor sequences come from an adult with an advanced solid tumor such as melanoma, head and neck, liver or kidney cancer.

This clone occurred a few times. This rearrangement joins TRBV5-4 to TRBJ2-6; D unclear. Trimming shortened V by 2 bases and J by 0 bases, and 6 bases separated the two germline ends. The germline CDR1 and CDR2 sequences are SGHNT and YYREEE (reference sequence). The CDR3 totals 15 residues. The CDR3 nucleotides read TGTGCCAGCAGCTTTCTGACCTCTGGGGCCAACGTCCTGACTTTC. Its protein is CASSFLTSGANVLTF.

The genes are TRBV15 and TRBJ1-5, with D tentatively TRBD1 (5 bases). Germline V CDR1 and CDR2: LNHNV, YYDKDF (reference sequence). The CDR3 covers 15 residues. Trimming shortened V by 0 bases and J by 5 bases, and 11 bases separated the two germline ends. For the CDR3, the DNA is TGTGCCACCAGCAGAGATCAGGGCAATTATCAGCCCCAGCATTTT. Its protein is CATSRDQGNYQPQHF.

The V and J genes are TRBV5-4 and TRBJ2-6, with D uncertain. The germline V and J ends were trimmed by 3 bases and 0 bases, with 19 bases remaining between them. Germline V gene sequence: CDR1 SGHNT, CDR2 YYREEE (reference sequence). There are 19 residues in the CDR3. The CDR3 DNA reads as TGTGCCAGCAGCTCTTTGGGCACCCGAGACTTCTCTGGGGCCAACGTCCTGACTTTC. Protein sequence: CASSSLGTRDFSGANVLTF.

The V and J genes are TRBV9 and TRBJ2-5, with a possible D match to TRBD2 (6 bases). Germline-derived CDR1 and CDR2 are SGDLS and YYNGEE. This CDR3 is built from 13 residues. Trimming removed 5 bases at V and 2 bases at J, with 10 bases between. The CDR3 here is CASSAGLQETQYF. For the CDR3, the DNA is TGTGCCAGCAGTGCGGGACTGCAAGAGACCCAGTACTTC.

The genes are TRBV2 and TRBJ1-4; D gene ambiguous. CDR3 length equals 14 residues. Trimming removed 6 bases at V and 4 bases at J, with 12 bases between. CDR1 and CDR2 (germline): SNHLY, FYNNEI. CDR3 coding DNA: TGTGCCAGCAGGGAGGACGGATATAATGAAAAACTGTTTTTT. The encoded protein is CASREDGYNEKLFF.

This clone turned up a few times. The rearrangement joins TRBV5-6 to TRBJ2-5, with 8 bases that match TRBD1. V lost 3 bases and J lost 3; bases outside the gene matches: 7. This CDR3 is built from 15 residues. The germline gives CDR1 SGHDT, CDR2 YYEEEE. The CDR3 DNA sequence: TGTGCCAGCAGCTCCGGACAGGGCCGGGAAGAGACCCAGTACTTC. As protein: CASSSGQGREETQYF. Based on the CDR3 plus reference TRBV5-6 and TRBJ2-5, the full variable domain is DAGVTQSPTHLIKTRGQQVTLRCSPKSGHDTVSWYQQALGQGPQFIFQYYEEEERQRGNFPDRFSGHQFPNYSSELNVNALLLGDSALYLCASSSGQGREETQYFGPGTRLLVL.

The CDR3 DNA reads as TGTGCCAGCTCACCACCGGCGGACGCCTACGAGCAGTACTTC. Translated, it gives CASSPPADAYEQYF. The rearrangement joins TRBV18 to TRBJ2-7; D gene ambiguous. Trimming stripped 0 bases from V and 2 bases from J, with 8 bases between. Germline-derived CDR1 and CDR2 are KGHSH and LQKENI. This CDR3 is 14 amino acids long.

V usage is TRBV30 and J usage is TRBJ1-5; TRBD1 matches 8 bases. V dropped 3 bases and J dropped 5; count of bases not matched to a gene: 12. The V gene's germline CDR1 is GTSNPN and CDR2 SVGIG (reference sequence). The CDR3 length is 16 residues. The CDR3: CAWRAGGGSNHQPQHF. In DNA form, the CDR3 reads TGTGCCTGGAGAGCAGGGGGCGGGAGTAATCATCAGCCCCAGCATTTT.

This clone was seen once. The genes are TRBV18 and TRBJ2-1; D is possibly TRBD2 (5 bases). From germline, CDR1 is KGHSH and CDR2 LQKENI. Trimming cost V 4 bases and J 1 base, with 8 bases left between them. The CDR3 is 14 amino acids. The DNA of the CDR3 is TGTGCCAGCTCACGCCGGGATTCCTACAATGAGCAGTTCTTC. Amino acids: CASSRRDSYNEQFF.